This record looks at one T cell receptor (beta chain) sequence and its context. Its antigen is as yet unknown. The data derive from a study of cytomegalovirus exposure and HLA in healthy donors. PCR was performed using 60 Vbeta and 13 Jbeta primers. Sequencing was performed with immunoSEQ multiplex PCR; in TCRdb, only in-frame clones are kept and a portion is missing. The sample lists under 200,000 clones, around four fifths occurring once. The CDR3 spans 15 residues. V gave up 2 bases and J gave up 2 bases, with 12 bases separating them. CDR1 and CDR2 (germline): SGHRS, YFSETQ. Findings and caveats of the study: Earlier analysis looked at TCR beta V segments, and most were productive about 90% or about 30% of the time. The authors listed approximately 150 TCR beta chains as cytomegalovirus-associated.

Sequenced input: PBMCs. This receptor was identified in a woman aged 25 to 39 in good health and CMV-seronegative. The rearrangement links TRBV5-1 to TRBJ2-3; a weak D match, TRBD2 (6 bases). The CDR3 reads CASSLLGGDTDTQYF. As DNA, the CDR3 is TGCGCCAGCAGCTTATTGGGGGGTGACACAGATACGCAGTATTTT.